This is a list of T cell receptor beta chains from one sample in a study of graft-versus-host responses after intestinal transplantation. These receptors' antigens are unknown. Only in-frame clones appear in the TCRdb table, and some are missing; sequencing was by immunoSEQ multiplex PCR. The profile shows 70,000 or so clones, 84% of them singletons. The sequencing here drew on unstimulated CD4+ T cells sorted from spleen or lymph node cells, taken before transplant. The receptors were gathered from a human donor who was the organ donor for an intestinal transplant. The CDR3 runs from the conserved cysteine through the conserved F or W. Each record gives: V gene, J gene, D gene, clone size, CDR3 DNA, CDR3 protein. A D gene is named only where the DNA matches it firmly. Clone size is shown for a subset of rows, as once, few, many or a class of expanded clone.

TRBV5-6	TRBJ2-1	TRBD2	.	TGTGCCAGCAGCTTGCCCGGAAGCGGGACTAGCGTTGATGAGCAGTTCTTC	CASSLPGSGTSVDEQFF
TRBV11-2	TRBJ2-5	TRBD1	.	TGTGCCAGCAGCTTAGAACGGGGACAGGAGGCCACGTACTTC	CASSLERGQEATYF
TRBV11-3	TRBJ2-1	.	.	TGTGCCAGCAGCTGGGACATAGGGAGCAATGAGCAGTTCTTC	CASSWDIGSNEQFF
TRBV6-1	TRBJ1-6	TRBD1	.	TGTGCCAGCAGTGGATACTCCGGGACAGGGAGCTCCTATAATTCACCCCTCCACTTT	CASSGYSGTGSSYNSPLHF
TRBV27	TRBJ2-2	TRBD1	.	TGTGCCAGCAGTCCACAGGGGGCGCGCACCGGGGAGCTGTTTTTT	CASSPQGARTGELFF
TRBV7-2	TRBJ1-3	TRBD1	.	TGTGCCAGCAGCTTACAGGCCAGGGGGCTCTCTGGAAACACCATATATTTT	CASSLQARGLSGNTIYF
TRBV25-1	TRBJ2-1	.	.	TGTGCCAGCAGTGCACAGGGCAATGAGCAGTTCTTC	CASSAQGNEQFF
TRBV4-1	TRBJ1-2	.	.	TGCGCCAGCAGCCAACCCCGGAGAGGCGGATACTATGGCTACACCTTC	CASSQPRRGGYYGYTF
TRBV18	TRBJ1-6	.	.	TGTGCCCGCGCCCTGGTACAGGGTAGTTCACCCCTCCACTTT	CARALVQGSSPLHF
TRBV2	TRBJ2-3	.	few	TGTGCCAGCAGGATACAGGGAGTCCCAGATACGCAGTATTTT	CASRIQGVPDTQYF
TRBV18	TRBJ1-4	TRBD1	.	TGTGCCAGCTCACCAACAACAGGGGAAAGCGAAAAACTGTTTTTT	CASSPTTGESEKLFF
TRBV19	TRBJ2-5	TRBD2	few	TGTGCCAGTGGGGGGGAACAAGAGACCCAGTACTTC	CASGGEQETQYF
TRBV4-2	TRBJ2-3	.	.	TGTGCCAGCAGCCAAGACCCGACAGGCCCTAGCACAGATACGCAGTATTTT	CASSQDPTGPSTDTQYF